Listed below are T cell receptor beta chains from one sample, sequenced in a study of CD4 T cells in relation to SARS-CoV-2 and coronaviruses. The repertoire was sequenced with immunoSEQ multiplex PCR; TCRdb's copy has only in-frame clones and lacks some. The table records about 26,000 clones, over 60% of them present only once. Antigens of these TCRs are unknown. Sequences were obtained from CD4+ T cells from PBMCs, cultured in vitro. These receptors came from a human donor in good health. Each CDR3 is given with its conserved first and last residue. Each record gives: clone size, J gene, D gene, V gene, CDR3 protein, CDR3 DNA. The D gene is left open where the match is weak. Clone size is shown for a subset of rows, as once, few, many or a class of expanded clone.

clone size: -
J gene: TRBJ2-1
D gene: -
V gene: TRBV27
CDR3 protein: CASSNSGTLRGNEQFF
CDR3 DNA: TGTGCCAGCAGTAATTCCGGGACCCTGCGAGGCAATGAGCAGTTCTTC

clone size: -
J gene: TRBJ2-2
D gene: -
V gene: TRBV11-3
CDR3 protein: CASSIQGGDTGELFF
CDR3 DNA: TGTGCCAGCAGCATCCAGGGAGGCGACACCGGGGAGCTGTTTTTT

clone size: -
J gene: TRBJ1-3
D gene: -
V gene: TRBV7-2
CDR3 protein: CASSLAQGRNTIYF
CDR3 DNA: TGTGCCAGCAGCTTAGCACAGGGACGAAACACCATATATTTT

clone size: -
J gene: TRBJ2-2
D gene: -
V gene: TRBV9
CDR3 protein: CASSVDLLYTGELFF
CDR3 DNA: TGTGCCAGCAGCGTTGACCTTCTTTACACCGGGGAGCTGTTTTTT

clone size: -
J gene: TRBJ1-1
D gene: -
V gene: TRBV4-1
CDR3 protein: CASSQVASKAFF
CDR3 DNA: TGCGCCAGCAGCCAAGTGGCCAGTAAAGCTTTCTTT

clone size: -
J gene: TRBJ2-3
D gene: -
V gene: TRBV6-5
CDR3 protein: CASKLTESTDTQYF
CDR3 DNA: TGTGCCAGCAAATTGACAGAGAGCACAGATACGCAGTATTTT

clone size: -
J gene: TRBJ1-3
D gene: -
V gene: TRBV11-2
CDR3 protein: CASSLVGSGNTIYF
CDR3 DNA: TGTGCCAGCAGCTTAGTTGGCTCTGGAAACACCATATATTTT

clone size: -
J gene: TRBJ2-7
D gene: TRBD2
V gene: TRBV30
CDR3 protein: CAWKVRLAGAYEQYF
CDR3 DNA: TGTGCCTGGAAGGTTCGACTAGCGGGGGCGTACGAGCAGTACTTC

clone size: few
J gene: TRBJ2-5
D gene: -
V gene: TRBV6-2/TRBV6-3
CDR3 protein: CASSPGTGGGTQYF
CDR3 DNA: TGTGCCAGCAGCCCTGGGACGGGCGGTGGGACCCAGTACTTC

clone size: -
J gene: TRBJ2-1
D gene: -
V gene: TRBV12-2
CDR3 protein: CASRLHAGGPSSYNEQFF
CDR3 DNA: TGTGCAAGTCGCTTGCACGCTGGCGGGCCGAGCTCCTACAATGAGCAGTTCTTC

clone size: -
J gene: TRBJ1-3
D gene: -
V gene: TRBV9
CDR3 protein: CASSVAPLNTIYF
CDR3 DNA: TGTGCCAGCAGCGTAGCTCCCCTAAACACCATATATTTT

clone size: -
J gene: TRBJ2-7
D gene: -
V gene: TRBV4-3
CDR3 protein: CASSQDPRAYEQYF
CDR3 DNA: TGCGCCAGCAGCCAAGACCCCAGGGCCTACGAGCAGTACTTC

clone size: -
J gene: TRBJ1-5
D gene: -
V gene: TRBV19
CDR3 protein: CASSATGGGSNQPQHF
CDR3 DNA: TGTGCCAGTAGTGCCACGGGTGGAGGGAGCAATCAGCCCCAGCATTTT

clone size: -
J gene: TRBJ2-3
D gene: -
V gene: TRBV5-1
CDR3 protein: CASSPLSVSTDTQYF
CDR3 DNA: TGCGCCAGCAGCCCTCTTAGCGTTAGCACAGATACGCAGTATTTT

clone size: -
J gene: TRBJ2-7
D gene: -
V gene: TRBV18
CDR3 protein: CASSPAEGTSEQYF
CDR3 DNA: TGTGCCAGCTCACCAGCCGAGGGGACTTCCGAGCAGTACTTC

clone size: -
J gene: TRBJ1-1
D gene: -
V gene: TRBV7-3
CDR3 protein: CASSPGPTNTEAFF
CDR3 DNA: TGTGCCAGCAGCCCCGGACCCACGAACACTGAAGCTTTCTTT

clone size: -
J gene: TRBJ2-4
D gene: -
V gene: TRBV6-2/TRBV6-3
CDR3 protein: CASSYTRPTHQYF
CDR3 DNA: TGTGCCAGCAGTTACACCAGGCCGACCCACCAGTACTTC

clone size: -
J gene: TRBJ2-2
D gene: -
V gene: TRBV6-5
CDR3 protein: CASGAQGSTGELFF
CDR3 DNA: TGTGCCAGCGGAGCCCAGGGGAGCACCGGGGAGCTGTTTTTT

clone size: -
J gene: TRBJ2-1
D gene: -
V gene: TRBV27
CDR3 protein: CASSLIVRNEQFF
CDR3 DNA: TGTGCCAGCAGTTTGATAGTCCGGAATGAGCAGTTCTTC

clone size: -
J gene: TRBJ2-1
D gene: -
V gene: TRBV12-3/TRBV12-4
CDR3 protein: CASSFGSYNEQFF
CDR3 DNA: TGTGCCAGCAGTTTTGGCTCCTACAATGAGCAGTTCTTC

clone size: -
J gene: TRBJ2-7
D gene: -
V gene: TRBV4-3
CDR3 protein: CASSQGPEKGLVEYF
CDR3 DNA: TGCGCCAGCAGCCAAGGACCTGAGAAAGGACTTGTCGAGTACTTC

clone size: -
J gene: TRBJ1-1
D gene: -
V gene: TRBV12-3/TRBV12-4
CDR3 protein: CASSRGDTEAFF
CDR3 DNA: TGTGCCAGCAGCCGGGGGGACACTGAAGCTTTCTTT

clone size: -
J gene: TRBJ2-3
D gene: -
V gene: TRBV4-1
CDR3 protein: CASSQGHGGPEDTQYF
CDR3 DNA: TGCGCCAGCAGCCAAGGGCATGGGGGCCCGGAAGATACGCAGTATTTT

clone size: few
J gene: TRBJ1-3
D gene: -
V gene: TRBV14
CDR3 protein: CASSPSGDTIYF
CDR3 DNA: TGTGCCAGCAGCCCCTCCGGGGACACCATATATTTT

clone size: -
J gene: TRBJ1-1
D gene: -
V gene: TRBV5-1
CDR3 protein: CASSPQGSSEAFF
CDR3 DNA: TGCGCCAGCAGCCCTCAGGGGTCCTCTGAAGCTTTCTTT

clone size: -
J gene: TRBJ2-3
D gene: -
V gene: TRBV7-2
CDR3 protein: CASSFGGVGTDTQYF
CDR3 DNA: TGTGCCAGCAGCTTCGGCGGAGTTGGCACAGATACGCAGTATTTT

clone size: -
J gene: TRBJ2-7
D gene: TRBD2
V gene: TRBV11-2
CDR3 protein: CASSRGLAGVEQYF
CDR3 DNA: TGTGCCAGCAGCCGGGGACTAGCGGGAGTCGAGCAGTACTTC

clone size: -
J gene: TRBJ2-5
D gene: TRBD2
V gene: TRBV7-2
CDR3 protein: CASSRGAGGRLEETQYF
CDR3 DNA: TGTGCCAGCAGTCGGGGAGCGGGAGGCCGGCTAGAGGAGACCCAGTACTTC

clone size: -
J gene: TRBJ2-6
D gene: -
V gene: TRBV19
CDR3 protein: CASSLQSSGANVLTF
CDR3 DNA: TGTGCCAGTAGTTTACAGTCCTCTGGGGCCAACGTCCTGACTTTC

clone size: -
J gene: TRBJ2-5
D gene: -
V gene: TRBV5-6
CDR3 protein: CASSFGQGGETQYF
CDR3 DNA: TGTGCCAGCAGCTTCGGACAGGGAGGGGAGACCCAGTACTTC

clone size: -
J gene: TRBJ2-3
D gene: -
V gene: TRBV7-9
CDR3 protein: CASSPDTDTQYF
CDR3 DNA: TGTGCCAGCAGCCCGGACACAGATACGCAGTATTTT

clone size: -
J gene: TRBJ1-1
D gene: TRBD1
V gene: TRBV11-2
CDR3 protein: CASSSGTGNTEAFF
CDR3 DNA: TGTGCCAGCAGCTCCGGGACAGGGAACACTGAAGCTTTCTTT

clone size: once
J gene: TRBJ2-7
D gene: TRBD2
V gene: TRBV6-2/TRBV6-3
CDR3 protein: CASSYAGGRAFEQYF
CDR3 DNA: TGTGCCAGCAGTTACGCGGGCGGGAGGGCCTTCGAGCAGTACTTC

clone size: -
J gene: TRBJ1-2
D gene: -
V gene: TRBV6-5
CDR3 protein: CASSKDIGSNYGYTF
CDR3 DNA: TGTGCCAGCAGCAAGGACATAGGGAGTAACTATGGCTACACCTTC

clone size: -
J gene: TRBJ1-1
D gene: TRBD1
V gene: TRBV5-1
CDR3 protein: CASQGQDNTEAFF
CDR3 DNA: TGCGCCTCCCAAGGACAGGACAACACTGAAGCTTTCTTT

clone size: -
J gene: TRBJ1-2
D gene: -
V gene: TRBV6-5
CDR3 protein: CASSSPAPGGYTF
CDR3 DNA: TGTGCCAGCTCATCTCCGGCACCTGGGGGCTACACCTTC

clone size: once
J gene: TRBJ2-5
D gene: TRBD2
V gene: TRBV4-1
CDR3 protein: CASSHPRGFLPGLAGPGETQYF
CDR3 DNA: TGCGCCAGCAGCCACCCACGAGGATTTTTGCCGGGACTAGCGGGACCCGGGGAGACCCAGTACTTC

clone size: -
J gene: TRBJ1-5
D gene: -
V gene: TRBV29-1
CDR3 protein: CSASDGNQPQHF
CDR3 DNA: TGCAGCGCCTCAGATGGCAATCAGCCCCAGCATTTT

clone size: -
J gene: TRBJ2-7
D gene: -
V gene: TRBV4-3
CDR3 protein: CASSQETVGIYEQYF
CDR3 DNA: TGCGCCAGCAGCCAAGAAACCGTCGGCATTTACGAGCAGTACTTC

clone size: -
J gene: TRBJ2-1
D gene: TRBD2
V gene: TRBV12-3/TRBV12-4
CDR3 protein: CASSTGLAREQFF
CDR3 DNA: TGTGCCAGCAGTACGGGACTAGCACGAGAGCAGTTCTTC

clone size: once
J gene: TRBJ1-3
D gene: TRBD1
V gene: TRBV18
CDR3 protein: CASSPPDRGGNTIYF
CDR3 DNA: TGTGCCAGCTCACCCCCAGACAGGGGTGGAAACACCATATATTTT

clone size: -
J gene: TRBJ2-1
D gene: TRBD2
V gene: TRBV7-9
CDR3 protein: CASSPRRGGVDEQFF
CDR3 DNA: TGTGCCAGCAGCCCACGACGGGGGGGGGTTGATGAGCAGTTCTTC

clone size: few
J gene: TRBJ2-2
D gene: TRBD2
V gene: TRBV7-6
CDR3 protein: CASSASGGDTGELFF
CDR3 DNA: TGTGCCAGCAGTGCTAGCGGGGGGGACACCGGGGAGCTGTTTTTT

clone size: -
J gene: TRBJ2-6
D gene: -
V gene: TRBV18
CDR3 protein: CASSLRDAGSGANVLTF
CDR3 DNA: TGTGCCAGCTCACTCCGGGACGCTGGCTCTGGGGCCAACGTCCTGACTTTC

clone size: -
J gene: TRBJ1-2
D gene: TRBD1
V gene: TRBV4-1
CDR3 protein: CASSQGQGVLSKGYTF
CDR3 DNA: TGCGCCAGCAGCCAAGGACAGGGGGTTTTGTCGAAGGGCTACACCTTC

clone size: -
J gene: TRBJ2-7
D gene: TRBD2
V gene: TRBV5-4
CDR3 protein: CASSSLAGGYTKQYF
CDR3 DNA: TGTGCCAGCAGCTCCCTAGCGGGAGGGTACACTAAGCAGTACTTC

clone size: -
J gene: TRBJ2-7
D gene: -
V gene: TRBV9
CDR3 protein: CASSVDSRNYEQYF
CDR3 DNA: TGTGCCAGCAGCGTAGATTCCAGGAACTACGAGCAGTACTTC

clone size: -
J gene: TRBJ1-3
D gene: -
V gene: TRBV4-3
CDR3 protein: CASSPTDAQTNSGNTIYF
CDR3 DNA: TGCGCCAGCAGCCCCACCGACGCGCAGACGAACTCTGGAAACACCATATATTTT

clone size: -
J gene: TRBJ1-1
D gene: -
V gene: TRBV18
CDR3 protein: CASSTGLPMNTEAFF
CDR3 DNA: TGTGCCAGCTCAACGGGACTGCCCATGAACACTGAAGCTTTCTTT

clone size: -
J gene: TRBJ1-1
D gene: -
V gene: TRBV29-1
CDR3 protein: CSGGGLRTEAFF
CDR3 DNA: TGCAGCGGGGGGGGACTGCGCACTGAAGCTTTCTTT

clone size: -
J gene: TRBJ2-3
D gene: -
V gene: TRBV7-2
CDR3 protein: CASSLVYRSTDTQYF
CDR3 DNA: TGTGCCAGCAGCTTAGTGTATCGTAGCACAGATACGCAGTATTTT

clone size: -
J gene: TRBJ1-5
D gene: -
V gene: TRBV2
CDR3 protein: CASTLGSGNQPQHF
CDR3 DNA: TGTGCCAGCACCTTAGGGTCGGGCAATCAGCCCCAGCATTTT

clone size: -
J gene: TRBJ2-5
D gene: TRBD1
V gene: TRBV18
CDR3 protein: CASSPLPAGTGGKETQYF
CDR3 DNA: TGTGCCAGCTCACCACTCCCTGCCGGGACAGGGGGCAAGGAGACCCAGTACTTC

clone size: -
J gene: TRBJ2-7
D gene: TRBD1
V gene: TRBV3-1/TRBV3-2
CDR3 protein: CASSVSPTGTVTYEQYF
CDR3 DNA: TGTGCCAGCAGCGTATCGCCGACAGGGACGGTCACCTACGAGCAGTACTTC

clone size: -
J gene: TRBJ2-2
D gene: -
V gene: TRBV2
CDR3 protein: CASSVATGELFF
CDR3 DNA: TGTGCCAGCAGTGTGGCTACCGGGGAGCTGTTTTTT

clone size: few
J gene: TRBJ1-5
D gene: -
V gene: TRBV2
CDR3 protein: CASSLDSNQPQHF
CDR3 DNA: TGTGCCAGCAGTTTGGACAGCAATCAGCCCCAGCATTTT

clone size: once
J gene: TRBJ1-6
D gene: -
V gene: TRBV21-1
CDR3 protein: CASSNRDRNSPLHF
CDR3 DNA: TGTGCCAGCAGCAACCGGGACAGAAATTCACCCCTCCACTTT

clone size: -
J gene: TRBJ1-2
D gene: -
V gene: TRBV18
CDR3 protein: CASSPERGYGYTF
CDR3 DNA: TGTGCCAGCTCACCTGAACGCGGCTATGGCTACACCTTC